The rows below give T cell receptor beta chains drawn from one sample of a study of T cell repertoires in cytomegalovirus infection. No cognate antigen is known for these TCRs. Each CDR3 protein gets one entry after TCRdb re-called the reads with MiXCR. The table includes approximately 150,000 distinct CDR3 sequences, roughly a fifth detected once. The material sequenced was CD8+ T cells from cultured PBMCs, taken from culture after CMV antigen stimulation. The receptors were sampled from a human donor in good health (CMV status not recorded). Some clones in this sample may be carry-over from other donors' samples. Each CDR3 is given with its conserved first and last residue. D genes are given only for firm matches. Size tells how often a clone was seen (once, few, many) or the class of an expanded clone, and some rows leave it out.

TRBJ1-1,-,TRBV12-3/TRBV12-4,-,TGTGCCAGCAGTTTATGGGTGGGCACTGAAGCTTTCTTT,CASSLWVGTEAFF
TRBJ2-1,TRBD2,TRBV7-3,-,TGTGCCAGCAGCCCCGGGACTAGCGCTAGGCCCTACAATGAGCAGTTCTTC,CASSPGTSARPYNEQFF
TRBJ1-2,-,TRBV7-8,few,TGTGCCAGCAGCTTCCGGTTCGGGGAGGGCTACACCTTC,CASSFRFGEGYTF
TRBJ2-7,-,TRBV11-2,few,TGTGCCAGCACCGCCATACCGGGAGAGGGGACCCACGAGCAGTACTTC,CASTAIPGEGTHEQYF
TRBJ2-2,-,TRBV29-1,-,TGCAGTGTAGAACTCTCCGGGGGGCTGTTTTTT,CSVELSGGLFF
TRBJ1-1,-,TRBV10-2,few,TGCGCCAGCAGTGAGTATCCGGGCGACAGCCCAGGTAAGGGTGAAGCTTTCTTT,CASSEYPGDSPGKGEAFF
TRBJ1-1,TRBD1,TRBV28,-,TGTGCCAGCCTACCCTGGGGACAGGGAAAAACTGAAGCTTTCTTT,CASLPWGQGKTEAFF
TRBJ1-1,TRBD1,TRBV6-1,many,TGTGCCAGCAGTACGACAGGGTTAAACACTGAAGCTTTCTTT,CASSTTGLNTEAFF
TRBJ2-1,-,TRBV7-9,many,TGTGCCAGCAGCTTAGAGGGCAGCCATCGAGGATCCTACAATGAGCAGTTCTTC,CASSLEGSHRGSYNEQFF
TRBJ2-7,-,TRBV10-3,-,TGTGCCATCAGGGAAAGCTCCTACGAGCAGTACTTC,CAIRESSYEQYF
TRBJ2-3,-,TRBV10-3,few,TGTGCGATCGCCCCCTTCCCCCAGGATGGTCACACAGATACGCAGTATTTT,CAIAPFPQDGHTDTQYF
TRBJ2-1,TRBD2,TRBV7-2,-,TGTGCCAGCAGTCCCCCGGGGGGGGATGAGCAGTTCTTC,CASSPPGGDEQFF
TRBJ1-2,-,TRBV6-5,few,TGTGCCAGCAGTTACACGACGACTCCCCTTAACTATGGCTACACCTTC,CASSYTTTPLNYGYTF
TRBJ2-2,-,TRBV13,many,TGTGCCAGCAGCTTAATATCCGGGGAGCTGTTTTTT,CASSLISGELFF
TRBJ2-3,TRBD2,TRBV4-3,many,TGCGCCAGCAGCCAATGGACTAGCAGTAGAGATACGCAGTATTTT,CASSQWTSSRDTQYF
TRBJ2-5,TRBD1,TRBV29-1,-,TGCAGCGTTGAAGATAGGTGGTCGGGACAGGACCAAGAGACCCAGTACTTC,CSVEDRWSGQDQETQYF